This TCR beta chain emerged from a study of blood T cell repertoires in COVID-19. Study overall: Italy, Spain and the United States were the sources of the convalescent and acute COVID-19 samples. Nucleic acid was either cDNA or gDNA, and it came from T cells, B-cell-depleted T cells, or PBMCs.

The J segment lost 0 bases and the V segment lost 7 bases, leaving 7 bases of the junction unmatched. The germline V gene encodes CDR1 LNHDA and CDR2 SQIVND (reference sequence). This CDR3 has 16 amino acids. In the authors' methods: Nucleated cell counts were estimated from reference gene primer amplification. This table comes from immunoSEQ multiplex PCR, and its TCRdb copy is limited to in-frame clones, with some not included. V, J and clone size are taken as reported in that table, and D and trimming were inferred from the DNA itself. This sample carries around 180,000 clones, approximately 90% of them seen once, and the ten largest clones take about 2.1%.

This clonotype originated in a man between 65 and 80 years old with active or convalescent COVID-19. Material: peripheral blood. V usage is TRBV19 and J usage is TRBJ1-5, with 9 bases fitting TRBD1. The CDR3 protein is CASKPGQGYSNQPQHF. The CDR3 DNA sequence: TGTGCCAGTAAGCCGGGACAGGGCTATAGCAATCAGCCCCAGCATTTT. The full variable domain, rest sourced from reference TRBV19 and TRBJ1-5, is DGGITQSPKYLFRKEGQNVTLSCEQNLNHDAMYWYRQDPGQGLRLIYYSQIVNDFQKGDIAEGYSVSREKKESFPLTVTSAQKNPTAFYLCASKPGQGYSNQPQHFGDGTRLSIL.